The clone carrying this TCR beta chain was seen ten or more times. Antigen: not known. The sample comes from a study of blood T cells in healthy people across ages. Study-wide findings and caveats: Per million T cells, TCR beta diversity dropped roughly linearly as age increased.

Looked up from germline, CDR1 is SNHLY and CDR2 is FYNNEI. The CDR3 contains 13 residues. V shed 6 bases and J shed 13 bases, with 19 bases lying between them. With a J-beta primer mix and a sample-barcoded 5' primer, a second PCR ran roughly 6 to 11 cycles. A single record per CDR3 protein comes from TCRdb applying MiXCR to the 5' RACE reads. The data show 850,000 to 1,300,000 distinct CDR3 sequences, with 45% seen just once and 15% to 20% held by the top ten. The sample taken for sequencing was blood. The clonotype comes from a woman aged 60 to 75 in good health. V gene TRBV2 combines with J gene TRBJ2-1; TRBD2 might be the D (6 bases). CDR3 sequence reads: CASRRDSQSSQFF. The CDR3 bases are TGTGCCAGCAGACGGGACTCGCAATCCTCACAGTTCTTC.